Below, one TCR beta chain is given with its context. Its antigen is unknown. CDR1 and CDR2 from the germline V gene are MNHEY and SVGAGI. The V end lost 6 bases, the J end lost 4 bases, and 12 bases lay between the germline ends. This CDR3 comprises 14 residues. The source of the sample is a study of OX40 agonist ivuxolimab in advanced cancers. Study-wide context: Prior therapy, whether anti-PD-1, anti-PD-L1 or anti-CTLA-4, was allowed, and about 40% had some. Study-level points and caveats: Dosing at 0.1 to 3.0 mg/kg was accompanied by clonal expansion of CD4+ and CD8+ blood T cells by week 6.

Assay used: immunoSEQ multiplex PCR; TCRdb lists only in-frame clones, some missing. The sample has 100,000 to 120,000 clones; about 91% are singletons. The rearrangement links TRBV6-5 to TRBJ1-4; TRBD1 might be the D (6 bases). Sequenced material: CD4+ or CD8+ T cells sorted from blood, taken in a trial of the OX40 agonist ivuxolimab. This TCR was recovered from an adult with an advanced solid tumor such as melanoma, head and neck, liver or kidney cancer. The CDR3 region has the DNA TGTGCCAGCAGGAGCAGGGGCGTTAATGAAAAACTGTTTTTT. Translated, it gives CASRSRGVNEKLFF.